This TCR beta chain was obtained from a study of OX40 agonist ivuxolimab in advanced cancers. For the study at large: A history of anti-PD-1, anti-PD-L1 or anti-CTLA-4 therapy was acceptable, and 40% had some. There were three patients with partial responses, one having hepatocellular carcinoma and two cutaneous melanoma. General study points: The authors also found low normalized T-cell clonal expansion in some nonresponders.

The timepoints at which blood was sampled were baseline, cycle 4 day 1, and cycle 7 day 1. On this clone itself: Its antigen is currently unknown.

Profiling relied on immunoSEQ multiplex PCR, and the TCRdb table lists in-frame clones only, not all of them. The top ten clones hold roughly a sixth of a sample with 25,000 to 35,000 clones, 84% of them seen once. Deletions cut 4 bases from V and 2 bases from J, with 18 bases between. Per germline, CDR1 SGHDT and CDR2 YYEEEE. This CDR3 has 16 amino acids. J is TRBJ1-1 and V is TRBV5-6; a possible D gene is TRBD1 (6 bases). The specimen comprised CD4+ or CD8+ T cells sorted from blood, sampled in a trial of the OX40 agonist ivuxolimab. The sequence came from an adult with an advanced solid tumor such as melanoma, head and neck, liver or kidney cancer. The CDR3 DNA is TGTGCCAGCAGCCCTGGAAGCGGGACAAGAAACACTGAAGCTTTCTTT. Amino acid sequence: CASSPGSGTRNTEAFF.